The clone carrying this T cell receptor beta chain was counted once. Its specificity is unknown. The source of the sample is a study of OX40 agonist ivuxolimab in advanced cancers. Whole-study context: Each patient was given ivuxolimab into a vein every 2 weeks, at 0.01 to 10 mg/kg. A male proportion of about 84% was recorded, with mean age around 60 years and range 23 to 79. Study results and caveats: What antigens the expanded peripheral T cells recognized was never established. Some patients without response likewise showed low normalized clonal expansion.

Some clones are missing from TCRdb's copy, which holds only in-frame ones; the method was immunoSEQ multiplex PCR. The sample has more than 40,000 clones, over 75% seen once; the top ten hold approximately 2%. Sequenced material: CD4+ or CD8+ T cells sorted from blood, taken in a trial of the OX40 agonist ivuxolimab. The TCR originated in an adult with an advanced solid tumor such as melanoma, head and neck, liver or kidney cancer.

This chain's CDR3 is CASKDREGGQPQHF. The CDR3 DNA is TGTGCCAGCAAGGACAGGGAGGGCGGCCAGCCCCAGCATTTT. The chain combines TRBV2 with TRBJ1-5, with 8 bases lining up with TRBD1. The CDR3 covers 14 residues. V lost 7 bases and J lost 7; bases outside the gene matches: 9. Germline lookup yields CDR1 SNHLY and CDR2 FYNNEI.